What follows describes a single T cell receptor beta chain. The antigen is not known. No progression to ophthalmopathy during 18 months of follow-up defined stable disease. The source material, RNA transcripts, was used to amplify TCR beta CDR3 regions. Primed by the HTBI set, a first-round RT-PCR was run on the TCR CDR3. TCRdb re-called the multiplex PCR reads with MiXCR, one entry per CDR3 protein. The sample records fewer than 750,000 distinct CDR3 sequences, roughly 46% being singletons. The data stem from a study of T cells in Graves' hyperthyroidism and ophthalmopathy. Overall study findings and caveats: Appearing also in blood were most of the thyroid clonotypes expanded above 0.001.

Trimming took 4 bases from V and 5 from J, leaving 10 bases between them. This CDR3 has 12 residues. Germline CDR1 and CDR2: SGDLS and YYNGEE. The sequence was obtained from a woman under 30 with Graves' hyperthyroidism. The specimen was peripheral blood or thyroid tissue (not recorded which). The chain uses TRBV9 and TRBJ2-7, with D unresolved. CDR3 in amino acids: CASSHPSHEQYF. CDR3 in DNA: TGTGCCAGCAGCCACCCTTCCCACGAGCAGTACTTC.